This T cell receptor (beta chain) was captured in a study of T cells after yellow fever vaccination. Each CDR3 protein is one row after TCRdb ran MiXCR on the 5' RACE reads. Here the sample spans about 400,000 distinct CDR3 sequences, around a tenth being singletons. In this sample, this clonotype turned up a few times. The antigen is not known. The V end was cut by 3 bases, the J end by 0 bases, with 8 bases between. Germline V gene sequence: CDR1 SEHNR, CDR2 FQNEAQ (reference sequence). This CDR3 comprises 14 residues. General study results and limits: Clones from primary vaccination mostly reappeared after the booster (roughly 95% CD4, about 85% CD8).

Source: PBMCs, taken on the day of the first yellow fever vaccination. The rearrangement uses TRBV7-9 and TRBJ1-1; D remains unclear. The TCR was taken from a man aged 18 to 30 who received the YFV17D yellow fever vaccine. CDR3 sequence (DNA): TGTGCCAGCAGCTTGGTGAACCTGAACACTGAAGCTTTCTTT. It codes for CASSLVNLNTEAFF.